This TCR beta chain comes out of a study of T-cell reconstitution after alpha-beta-depleted transplantation in children. Study results and limitations: Surviving recipient T cells and thymic progenitors underlay high day-60 TCRbeta diversity in some patients.

Trimming cost V 6 bases and J 4 bases; bases outside gene matches: 8. The germline V gene encodes CDR1 MDHEN and CDR2 SYDVKM. The CDR3 is 16 amino acids. To note about this clonotype: The target antigen is unknown.

This sample's TCRbeta library carried unique molecular identifier barcodes. TCRdb used MiXCR to reprocess the PCR reads, holding one entry per CDR3 protein. The table has about 470,000 distinct CDR3 sequences, over 40% seen once. This chain links TRBV28 with TRBJ1-5, with 11 bases matching TRBD1. This sequence originates from a girl aged 2 to 9 with aplastic anemia, due to receive a stem cell transplant. Material: PBMCs, obtained before TCRalphabeta/CD19-depleted stem cell transplant. CDR3: CASRAGTGGGNQPQHF. CDR3 DNA sequence: TGTGCCAGCAGAGCCGGGACAGGGGGTGGGAATCAGCCCCAGCATTTT. The variable domain in full, completed from reference TRBV28 and TRBJ1-5, reads DVKVTQSSRYLVKRTGEKVFLECVQDMDHENMFWYRQDPGLGLRLIYFSYDVKMKEKGDIPEGYSVSREKKERFSLILESASTNQTSMYLCASRAGTGGGNQPQHFGDGTRLSIL.